This T cell receptor (beta chain) stems from a study of T cell repertoires in cytomegalovirus infection. Overall study: CMV infection and matching HLA type were both indicated by public TCR beta signatures.

To note about this clonotype: Its antigen remains unidentified.

Germline V gene sequence: CDR1 SGDLS, CDR2 YYNGEE. CDR3 size: 16 residues. With V trimmed by 0 bases and J by 7 bases, 9 bases remained unmatched. Overall study results and limits: Frequencies of public TCR beta families were cumulated, and this identified carriers of CMV plus the relevant HLA.

TCRdb used MiXCR to reprocess the reads, holding one entry per CDR3 protein. The sample includes roughly 280,000 distinct CDR3 sequences, roughly a fifth of them seen just once. This receptor was taken from a human donor in good health (CMV status not recorded). Some clones in this sample may be carry-over from other donors' samples. The J gene is TRBJ2-2, the V gene TRBV9; TRBD2 agrees at 7 bases. Specimen: cultured PBMCs, collected from culture after CMV antigen stimulation. The chain's CDR3 is CASSVAAGVRDGELFF. The CDR3, as DNA: TGTGCCAGCAGCGTAGCCGCGGGAGTGAGAGACGGGGAGCTGTTTTTT.